These 18 T cell receptor beta chains came from one sample sequenced in a study of T cells in Graves' hyperthyroidism and ophthalmopathy. The CDR3 regions of TCR beta were amplified from RNA transcripts. HTBI primers were used for first-round RT-PCR of the TCR CDR3. TCRdb fed the multiplex PCR reads into MiXCR, producing one record per CDR3 protein. The repertoire holds around 300,000 distinct CDR3 sequences, 13% seen once, with 6% to 8% in the top ten. Input material: blood. All receptors come from a woman aged 25 to 45 with Graves' hyperthyroidism that later progressed to Graves' ophthalmopathy.

J is TRBJ2-7 and V is TRBV5-8; 7 nucleotides align to TRBD1. V trimming: 2 bases; J trimming: 2 bases; junction bases outside the gene matches: 1. The CDR3 runs to 13 residues. Per germline, CDR1 SGHTS and CDR2 YDEGEE. This CDR3 is CASSFRGPYEQYF. CDR3 nucleotide sequence: TGTGCCAGCAGCTTTAGGGGGCCCTACGAGCAGTACTTC. The variable domain in full, completed from reference TRBV5-8 and TRBJ2-7, reads EAGVTQSPTHLIKTRGQQATLRCSPISGHTSVYWYQQALGLGLQFLLWYDEGEERNRGNFPPRFSGRQFPNYSSELNVNALELEDSALYLCASSFRGPYEQYFGPGTRLTVT.

This clonotype was observed at least ten times. V and J are TRBV20-1 and TRBJ2-5; 7 bases line up with TRBD1. CDR3 size: 15 residues. Germline V gene lookup returns CDR1 DFQATT and CDR2 SNEGSKA (reference sequence). Trimming cost V 7 bases and J 2 bases; bases outside gene matches: 13. CDR3 sequence: CSVPREGGRQETQYF. CDR3 DNA sequence: TGCAGTGTCCCCAGGGAAGGGGGCCGTCAAGAGACCCAGTACTTC.

This clonotype appeared many times. The chain carries TRBV6-1 and TRBJ1-5; D might be TRBD1 (5 bases). The V end was cut by 6 bases, the J end by 6 bases, with 12 bases between. CDR1 and CDR2 from the germline V gene are MNHNS and SASEGT. The CDR3 length is 13 residues. This chain's CDR3 is CASSWGLGQPQHF. In nucleotides, the CDR3 is TGTGCCAGCAGCTGGGGCCTCGGTCAGCCCCAGCATTTT.

This chain joins TRBV5-4 and TRBJ2-7; D may correspond to TRBD1 or TRBD2 (5 bases each). The CDR3 extends over 12 amino acids. Trimming left V 10 bases short and J 4 bases short, with 15 bases between. The germline CDR1 and CDR2 sequences are SGHNT and YYREEE (reference sequence). The CDR3 bases are TGTGCCGGGGGAGAGGGCGGTTACGAGCAGTACTTC. Amino acids: CAGGEGGYEQYF.

The V gene is TRBV19, the J gene TRBJ2-1; 9 nucleotides agree with TRBD2. Germline CDR1 LNHDA, CDR2 SQIVND (reference sequence). The CDR3 covers 15 residues. V lost 5 bases to trimming and J lost 11 bases; unmatched junction nucleotides: 13. The CDR3 reads CASSLASGEGPQQFF. For the CDR3, the DNA is TGTGCCAGTAGTTTAGCTAGCGGGGAGGGTCCGCAGCAGTTCTTC.

This clonotype has ten or more counts. The chain joins TRBV10-3 to TRBJ2-5, with a possible D match to TRBD2 (5 bases). With 5 bases removed from V and 1 base from J, the gap between germline ends came to 11 bases. The CDR3 length is 14 residues. Germline V gives CDR1 ENHRY, CDR2 SYGVKD. The CDR3 DNA sequence: TGTGCCATCAGTCCAGGACTGCCCCAAGAGACCCAGTACTTC. Protein sequence: CAISPGLPQETQYF.

This clonotype was counted at least ten times. The rearrangement joins TRBV20-1 to TRBJ1-4; possible D gene TRBD1, 6 bases. The V end lost 6 bases, the J end lost 4 bases, and 21 bases lay between the germline ends. The CDR3 consists of 16 residues. Germline CDR1 reads DFQATT; CDR2 reads SNEGSKA (reference sequence). The CDR3 DNA is TGCAGTGCCTGGGGGCCCCGGGAAAAACATAATGAAAAACTGTTTTTT. This translates into CSAWGPREKHNEKLFF.

Ten or more counts support this clonotype. The chain carries TRBV27 and TRBJ2-2; 15 bases map to TRBD2. The germline V gene has CDR1 MNHEY and CDR2 SMNVEV (reference sequence). Trimming removed 6 bases from V and 6 bases from J; junction bases left unmatched: 11. CDR3 length: 18 residues. Here the CDR3 reads CASSLGTSGRRFSGELFF. For the CDR3, the DNA is TGTGCCAGCAGCCTAGGGACTAGCGGGAGGAGGTTTTCCGGGGAGCTGTTTTTT.

Comment on this clonotype: A read error may be the cause here, since a much bigger clone is one base away. The rearrangement uses TRBV20-1 and TRBJ1-5; maybe TRBD1 (5 bases). The CDR3 sequence is 14 residues long. The germline CDR1 and CDR2 sequences are DFQATT and SNEGSKA (reference sequence). V shed 4 bases and J shed 7 bases, with 17 bases lying between them. The CDR3 sequence is CSAIQGMREQPQHF. The CDR3 coding sequence is TGCAGTGCTATTCAGGGAATGAGGGAACAGCCCCAGCATTTT.

This clonotype was detected many times. CDR3 loop: CASSLMRAEAFF. CDR3 nucleotide sequence: TGTGCCAGCAGCTTAATGAGGGCTGAAGCTTTCTTT. This chain connects TRBV7-9 to TRBJ1-1; D uncertain. V was pared by 2 bases and J by 6 bases, with 7 bases between. This CDR3 has 12 amino acids. CDR1 and CDR2 from the germline V gene are SEHNR and FQNEAQ (reference sequence).

The J gene is TRBJ2-7, the V gene TRBV19, with D hard to call. The CDR3 is 13 amino acids. Per germline, CDR1 LNHDA and CDR2 SQIVND (reference sequence). V lost 5 bases and J 4 bases, leaving 12 bases between the germline ends. The CDR3 DNA follows: TGTGCCAGTAGTGCTGCCCCTCAATACGAGCAGTACTTC. Translated: CASSAAPQYEQYF.

The chain employs TRBV6-1 and TRBJ2-7, with D perhaps TRBD2 (6 bases). The CDR3 has 12 amino acids. V lost 6 bases and J lost 7, with 13 bases in between. The V gene's germline CDR1 is MNHNS and CDR2 SASEGT. In DNA, the CDR3 is TGTGCCAGCAGCGGGAGCCCCGAGGAGCAGTACTTC. It encodes CASSGSPEEQYF.

The chain employs TRBV20-1 and TRBJ2-5; 14 bases align to TRBD2. Trimming cost V 5 bases and J 5 bases; bases outside gene matches: 13. The CDR3 sequence is 17 residues long. Germline CDR1 and CDR2: DFQATT and SNEGSKA (reference sequence). CDR3 protein: CSADSPGLAGAGETQYF. CDR3 coding DNA: TGCAGTGCTGACTCCCCGGGACTAGCGGGGGCTGGGGAGACCCAGTACTTC.

This clonotype was observed at least ten times. The rearrangement uses TRBV18 and TRBJ2-1; 9 bases align to TRBD2. The CDR3 has 19 amino acids. Unmatched junction bases numbered 15, after V lost 6 bases and J lost 0 bases. Germline V gene data show CDR1 as KGHSH and CDR2 as LQKENI. This chain's CDR3 is CASSLSASGMVSSYNEQFF. DNA for the CDR3: TGTGCCAGCTCGCTGTCGGCTAGCGGGATGGTGAGCTCCTACAATGAGCAGTTCTTC.

This clonotype was observed at least ten times. This sequence joins TRBV2 and TRBJ2-1, with D unclear. The CDR3 is 11 residues long. Germline V gene lookup returns CDR1 SNHLY and CDR2 FYNNEI. The V gene lost 5 bases and the J gene lost 4 bases, with 3 bases spanning the gap. The CDR3 DNA reads as TGTGCCAGCAGTCCTTACAATGAGCAGTTCTTC. This codes for CASSPYNEQFF.

This clonotype has a count of ten or more. The chain is built from TRBV12-3 or TRBV12-4 and TRBJ1-1; no reliable D call. The CDR3 loop spans 12 amino acids. Trimming took off 6 bases at V and 4 bases at J, with 9 bases between the two ends. The CDR3 DNA follows: TGTGCCAGCAGACCATACGGCACTGAAGCTTTCTTT. It encodes CASRPYGTEAFF.

In its sample, this clonotype was seen many times. The chain is built from TRBV24-1 and TRBJ2-4; D is unresolved. Per the germline V gene, CDR1 is KGHDR and CDR2 is SFDVKD. V lost 3 bases and J 0 bases, leaving 11 bases between the germline ends. The CDR3 contains 16 residues. DNA of the CDR3: TGTGCCACCAGTGATGCCGACTTACTAGCCAAAAACATTCAGTACTTC. Its protein is CATSDADLLAKNIQYF.

CDR3 region: CASSTGAGEFNEQYF. In DNA form, the CDR3 reads TGTGCCAGCAGCACTGGAGCGGGAGAATTTAACGAGCAGTACTTC. V usage is TRBV5-4 and J usage is TRBJ2-7, with 8 bases fitting TRBD2. The CDR3 is 15 amino acids. V shed 4 bases and J 5 bases; nucleotides not matched to a gene: 11. CDR1 SGHNT and CDR2 YYREEE come from the germline V gene (reference sequence). Together with reference TRBV5-4 and TRBJ2-7, the CDR3 gives the full variable domain: ETGVTQSPTHLIKTRGQQVTLRCSSQSGHNTVSWYQQALGQGPQFIFQYYREEENGRGNFPPRFSGLQFPNYSSELNVNALELDDSALYLCASSTGAGEFNEQYFGPGTRLTVT.